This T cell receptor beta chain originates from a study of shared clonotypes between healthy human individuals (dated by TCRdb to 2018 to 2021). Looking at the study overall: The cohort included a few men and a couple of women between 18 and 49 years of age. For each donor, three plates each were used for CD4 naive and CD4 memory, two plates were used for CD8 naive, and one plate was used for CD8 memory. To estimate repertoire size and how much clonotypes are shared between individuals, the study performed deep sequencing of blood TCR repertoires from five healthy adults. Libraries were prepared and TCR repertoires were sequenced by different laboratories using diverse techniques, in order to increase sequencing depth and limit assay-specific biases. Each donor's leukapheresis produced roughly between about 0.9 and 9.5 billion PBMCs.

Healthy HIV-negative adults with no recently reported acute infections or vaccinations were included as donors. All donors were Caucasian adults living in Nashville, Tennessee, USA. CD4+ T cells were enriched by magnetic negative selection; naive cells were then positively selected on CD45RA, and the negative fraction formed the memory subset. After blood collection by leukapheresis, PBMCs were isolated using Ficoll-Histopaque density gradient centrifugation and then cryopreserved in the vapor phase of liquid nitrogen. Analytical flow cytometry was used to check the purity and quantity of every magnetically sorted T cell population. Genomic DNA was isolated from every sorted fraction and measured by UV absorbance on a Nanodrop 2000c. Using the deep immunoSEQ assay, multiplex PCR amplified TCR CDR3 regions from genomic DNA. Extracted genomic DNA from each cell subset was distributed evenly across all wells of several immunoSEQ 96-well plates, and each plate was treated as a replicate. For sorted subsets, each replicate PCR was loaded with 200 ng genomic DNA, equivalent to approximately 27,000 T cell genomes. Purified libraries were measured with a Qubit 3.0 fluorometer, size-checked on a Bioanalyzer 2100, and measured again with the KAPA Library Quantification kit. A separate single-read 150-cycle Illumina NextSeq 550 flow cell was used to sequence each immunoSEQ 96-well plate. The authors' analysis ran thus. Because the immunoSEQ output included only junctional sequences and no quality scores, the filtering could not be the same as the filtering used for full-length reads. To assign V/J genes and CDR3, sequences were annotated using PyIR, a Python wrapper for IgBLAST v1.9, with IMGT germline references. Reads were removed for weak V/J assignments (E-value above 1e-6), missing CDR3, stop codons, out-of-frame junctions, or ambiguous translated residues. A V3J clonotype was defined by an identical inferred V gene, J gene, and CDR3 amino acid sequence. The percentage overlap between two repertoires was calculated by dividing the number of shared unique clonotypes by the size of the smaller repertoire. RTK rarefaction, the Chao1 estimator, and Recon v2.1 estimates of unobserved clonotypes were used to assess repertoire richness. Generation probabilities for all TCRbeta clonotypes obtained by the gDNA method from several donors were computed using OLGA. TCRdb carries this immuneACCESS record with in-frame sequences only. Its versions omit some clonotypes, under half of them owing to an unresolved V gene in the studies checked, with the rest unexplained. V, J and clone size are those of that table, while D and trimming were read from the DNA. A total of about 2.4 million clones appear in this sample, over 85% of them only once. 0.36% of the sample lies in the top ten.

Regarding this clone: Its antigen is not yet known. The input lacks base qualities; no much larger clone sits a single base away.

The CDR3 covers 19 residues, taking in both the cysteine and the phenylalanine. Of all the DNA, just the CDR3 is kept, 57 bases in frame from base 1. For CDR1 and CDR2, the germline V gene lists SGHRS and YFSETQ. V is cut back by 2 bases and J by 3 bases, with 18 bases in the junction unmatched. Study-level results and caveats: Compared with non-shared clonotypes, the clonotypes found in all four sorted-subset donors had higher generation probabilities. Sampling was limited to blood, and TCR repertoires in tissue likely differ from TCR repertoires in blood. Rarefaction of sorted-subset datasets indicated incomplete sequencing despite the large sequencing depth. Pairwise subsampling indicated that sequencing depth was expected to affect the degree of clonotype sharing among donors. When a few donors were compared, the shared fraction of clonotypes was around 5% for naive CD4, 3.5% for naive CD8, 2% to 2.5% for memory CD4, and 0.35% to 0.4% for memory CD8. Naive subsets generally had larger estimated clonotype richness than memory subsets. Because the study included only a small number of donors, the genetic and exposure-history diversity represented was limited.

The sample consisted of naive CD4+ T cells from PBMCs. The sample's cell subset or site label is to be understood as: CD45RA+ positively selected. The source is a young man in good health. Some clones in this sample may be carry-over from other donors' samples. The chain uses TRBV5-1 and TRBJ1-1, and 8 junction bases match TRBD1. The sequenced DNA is TGCGCCAGCAGCTTAAACGGACAGGGCCCCTTCAGAGGAGACACTGAAGCTTTCTTT. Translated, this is CASSLNGQGPFRGDTEAFF.